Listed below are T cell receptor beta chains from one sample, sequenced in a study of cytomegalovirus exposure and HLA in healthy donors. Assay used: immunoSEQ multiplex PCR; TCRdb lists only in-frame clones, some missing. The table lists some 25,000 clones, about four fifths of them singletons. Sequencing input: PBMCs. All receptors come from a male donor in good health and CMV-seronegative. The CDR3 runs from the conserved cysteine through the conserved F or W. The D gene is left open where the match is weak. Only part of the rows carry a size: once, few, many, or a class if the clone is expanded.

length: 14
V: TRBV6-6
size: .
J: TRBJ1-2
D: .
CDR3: CASSPTGINYGYTF
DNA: TGTGCCAGCAGCCCTACAGGGATCAACTATGGCTACACCTTC

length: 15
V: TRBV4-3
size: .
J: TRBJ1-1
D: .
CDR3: CASSQDSNRGTEAFF
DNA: TGCGCCAGCAGCCAAGACTCTAATCGTGGCACTGAAGCTTTCTTT

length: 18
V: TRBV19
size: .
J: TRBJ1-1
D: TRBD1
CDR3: CASSIPWTGEKGRTEAFF
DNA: TGTGCCAGTAGTATACCTTGGACAGGGGAGAAAGGAAGGACTGAAGCTTTCTTT

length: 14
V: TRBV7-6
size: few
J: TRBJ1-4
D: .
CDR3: CASSLRGGQEKLFF
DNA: TGTGCCAGCAGCTTAAGGGGGGGACAAGAAAAACTGTTTTTT

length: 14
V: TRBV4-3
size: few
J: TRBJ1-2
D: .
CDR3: CASSPGSGGYGYTF
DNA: TGCGCCAGCAGCCCGGGCAGCGGGGGCTATGGCTACACCTTC

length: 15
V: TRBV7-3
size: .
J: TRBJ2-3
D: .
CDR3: CASSLYGHGTDTQYF
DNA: TGTGCCAGCAGCTTATACGGACACGGCACAGATACGCAGTATTTT

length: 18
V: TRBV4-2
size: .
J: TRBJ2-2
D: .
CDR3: CASSQDGGAGADTGELFF
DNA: TGTGCCAGCAGCCAAGATGGGGGCGCGGGAGCGGACACCGGGGAGCTGTTTTTT

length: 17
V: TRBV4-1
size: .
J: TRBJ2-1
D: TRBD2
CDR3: CASSHEAGGTYYNEQFF
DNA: TGCGCCAGCAGCCATGAAGCGGGGGGAACGTACTACAATGAGCAGTTCTTC

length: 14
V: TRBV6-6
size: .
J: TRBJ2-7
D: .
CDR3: CASSPRQGGREQYF
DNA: TGTGCCAGCAGCCCTAGGCAGGGAGGTCGCGAGCAGTACTTC

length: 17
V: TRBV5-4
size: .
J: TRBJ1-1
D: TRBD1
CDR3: CASSLFPPGGAGTEAFF
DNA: TGTGCCAGCAGCTTGTTTCCCCCAGGGGGCGCGGGCACTGAAGCTTTCTTT

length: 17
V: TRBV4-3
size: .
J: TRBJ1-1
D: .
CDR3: CASSQAWQGAGNTEAFF
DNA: TGCGCCAGCAGCCAAGCGTGGCAGGGTGCAGGGAACACTGAAGCTTTCTTT

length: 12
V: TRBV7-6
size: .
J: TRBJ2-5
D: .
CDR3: CASSSGRETQYF
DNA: TGTGCCAGCAGCTCAGGCCGGGAGACCCAGTACTTC

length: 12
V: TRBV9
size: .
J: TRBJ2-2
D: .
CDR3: CASSVEPGELFF
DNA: TGTGCCAGCAGCGTAGAGCCCGGGGAGCTGTTTTTT

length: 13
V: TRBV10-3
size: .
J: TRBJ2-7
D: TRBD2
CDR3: CAITTGTTHEQYF
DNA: TGTGCCATCACTACTGGGACTACGCACGAGCAGTACTTC

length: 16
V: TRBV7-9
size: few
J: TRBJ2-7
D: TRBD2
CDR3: CASSSPGLADHYEQYF
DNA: TGTGCCAGCAGCTCGCCGGGACTAGCGGACCACTACGAGCAGTACTTC

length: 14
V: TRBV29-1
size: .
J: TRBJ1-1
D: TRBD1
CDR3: CSVVGQGYETEAFF
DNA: TGCAGCGTTGTAGGACAGGGATATGAGACTGAAGCTTTCTTT